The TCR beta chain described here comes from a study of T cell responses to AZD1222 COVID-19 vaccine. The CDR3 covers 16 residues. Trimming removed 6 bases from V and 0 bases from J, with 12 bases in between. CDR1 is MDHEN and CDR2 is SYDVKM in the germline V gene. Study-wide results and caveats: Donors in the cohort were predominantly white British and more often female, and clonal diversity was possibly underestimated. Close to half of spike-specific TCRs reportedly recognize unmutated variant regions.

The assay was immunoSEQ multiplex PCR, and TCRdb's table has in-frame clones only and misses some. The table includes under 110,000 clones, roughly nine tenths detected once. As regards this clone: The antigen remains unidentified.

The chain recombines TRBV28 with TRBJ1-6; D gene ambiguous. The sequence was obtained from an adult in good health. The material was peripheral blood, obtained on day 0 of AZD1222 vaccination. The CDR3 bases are TGTGCCAGCAGCCCGCCCGGGAGCTCCTATAATTCACCCCTCCACTTT. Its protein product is CASSPPGSSYNSPLHF.